Listed here are 21 T cell receptor beta chains from one sample, sequenced in a study of blood T cell repertoires in COVID-19. Clones were read by immunoSEQ multiplex PCR, and TCRdb kept only the in-frame ones, dropping some. The sample includes some 150,000 clones, 81% of them seen just once. The sequencing input was peripheral blood. The receptors here all came from a human donor with acute or convalescent COVID-19. The donor label of this sample is uncertain.

This rearrangement joins TRBV6-1 to TRBJ1-5; D is undetermined. Germline CDR1 and CDR2: MNHNS and SASEGT. CDR3 length: 18 residues. V lost 2 bases, J lost 2 bases, and 19 bases lay in between. In nucleotides, the CDR3 is TGTGCCAGCAGTGAAAATTGGATAGAGAGGGTTCGCAATCAGCCCCAGCATTTT. Protein product: CASSENWIERVRNQPQHF.

This clone turned up a few times. The rearrangement links TRBV5-1 to TRBJ1-6; tentatively, D is TRBD1 (5 bases). The V and J ends lost 0 bases and 5 bases respectively, with 9 bases between them. This CDR3 region has 15 residues. CDR1 is SGHRS, CDR2 YFSETQ, per germline. The CDR3, as DNA: TGCGCCAGCAGCTTGGCAGGGCAGAATAATTCACCCCTCCACTTT. This codes for CASSLAGQNNSPLHF. Complete variable domain (other parts from reference TRBV5-1 and TRBJ1-6): KAGVTQTPRYLIKTRGQQVTLSCSPISGHRSVSWYQQTPGQGLQFLFEYFSETQRNKGNFPGRFSGRQFSNSRSEMNVSTLELGDSALYLCASSLAGQNNSPLHFGNGTRLTVT.

CDR3 sequence (DNA): TGCGCCAGCAGCTGGACAGGGACCTCCTACGAGCAGTACTTC. This sequence encodes CASSWTGTSYEQYF. This chain joins TRBV5-1 and TRBJ2-7, with TRBD1 matching 8 bases. CDR1 SGHRS and CDR2 YFSETQ come from the germline V gene. Trimming cost V 3 bases and J 0 bases; bases outside gene matches: 2. The CDR3 length is 14 residues.

This clone was seen once. The CDR3: CASSLYSGGRAETQYF. CDR3 in DNA: TGTGCCAGCAGCTTATACTCAGGGGGCAGGGCAGAGACCCAGTACTTC. The chain recombines TRBV7-9 with TRBJ2-5; 8 bases are shared with TRBD1. CDR3 length equals 16 residues. Germline CDR1 is SEHNR and CDR2 is FQNEAQ (reference sequence). V gave up 2 bases and J gave up 4 bases; unmatched junction bases: 9.

The chain joins TRBV9 to TRBJ2-1; 12 bases match TRBD2. Germline V gene sequence: CDR1 SGDLS, CDR2 YYNGEE. CDR3 length equals 15 residues. With V trimmed by 1 base and J by 7 bases, 3 bases remained unmatched. The CDR3 protein is CASSVSSGGANEQFF. CDR3 DNA sequence: TGTGCCAGCAGCGTATCTAGCGGGGGGGCGAATGAGCAGTTCTTC.

This clone was counted once. The DNA of the CDR3 is TGCGCCAGCAGCCAAGTAGATGCCGCACCCCTCCACTTT. Translating it yields CASSQVDAAPLHF. The chain combines TRBV4-1 with TRBJ1-6; D remains unclear. The CDR3 consists of 13 residues. Germline CDR1 reads MGHRA; CDR2 reads YSYEKL. V lost 1 base to trimming and J lost 11 bases, with 9 bases between them.

The gene calls are TRBV11-2 and TRBJ1-1, with 9 bases that match TRBD1. Germline trimming cut 4 bases from V and 4 bases from J; bases unmatched to any gene: 7. Germline V CDR1 and CDR2: SGHAT, FQNNGV. The CDR3 is 15 amino acids. The CDR3, as DNA: TGTGCCAGCAGCTCCTGGGACAGGGACGGCACTGAAGCTTTCTTT. This translates into CASSSWDRDGTEAFF.

The chain couples TRBV6-4 to TRBJ1-2; D remains unclear. Germline-derived CDR1 and CDR2 are MRHNA and SNTAGT. This CDR3 spans 14 amino acids. Trimming cost V 0 bases and J 4 bases, with 9 bases left between them. The CDR3 sequence is CASSDSAASYGYTF. Here the CDR3 DNA reads TGTGCCAGCAGTGACTCGGCGGCCTCCTATGGCTACACCTTC.

This clone appeared once. The rearrangement uses TRBV20-1 and TRBJ1-5, with 8 bases that match TRBD1. Per germline, CDR1 DFQATT and CDR2 SNEGSKA (reference sequence). The CDR3 consists of 14 residues. Trimming took 3 bases from V and 3 from J; bases not matched to a gene: 4. As DNA, the CDR3 is TGCAGTGCTAGTGGGACAGGCGTCAATCAGCCCCAGCATTTT. Translating it yields CSASGTGVNQPQHF.

This clone was recorded only once. The rearrangement links TRBV21-1 to TRBJ2-5; the listed D gene, TRBD1, was not tested against the DNA. TRBV21-1 is marked as a pseudogene. The CDR3 extends over 16 amino acids. CDR3 nucleotide sequence: TGTGCCAGCAGCAAACGGTGTGGTCAGGGTGTAGAGACCCAGTACTTC. Translating it yields CASSKRCGQGVETQYF.

The chain carries TRBV15 and TRBJ1-1; D might be TRBD1 (6 bases). The germline V gene has CDR1 LNHNV and CDR2 YYDKDF (reference sequence). There are 16 residues in the CDR3. Trimming removed 4 bases from V and 1 base from J, with 16 bases in between. For the CDR3, the DNA is TGTGCCACCAGCACCCTCCTCCCCAGGGGGAACACTGAAGCTTTCTTT. Its translation is CATSTLLPRGNTEAFF.

The rearrangement links TRBV5-4 to TRBJ2-7; D is unresolved. This CDR3 has 14 residues. Trimming shortened V by 1 base and J by 3 bases, and 11 bases separated the two germline ends. Germline CDR1 reads SGHNT; CDR2 reads YYREEE (reference sequence). The CDR3 coding sequence is TGTGCCAGCAGCTTGAGAGCCAACCACTACGAGCAGTACTTC. Protein sequence: CASSLRANHYEQYF.

This chain connects TRBV6-5 to TRBJ2-7; 7 nucleotides agree with TRBD1. J was trimmed by 0 bases and V by 5 bases; bases with no gene match: 7. This CDR3 has 15 residues. Looked up from germline, CDR1 is MNHEY and CDR2 is SVGAGI. CDR3 DNA sequence: TGTGCCAGCAGTACACCCGGGACAGCCTCCTACGAGCAGTACGTC. Its translation is CASSTPGTASYEQYV.

This rearrangement joins TRBV19 to TRBJ1-1; D not resolved. Germline lookup yields CDR1 LNHDA and CDR2 SQIVND (reference sequence). The V end lost 3 bases, the J end lost 3 bases, and 8 bases lay between the germline ends. The CDR3 has 13 amino acids. The CDR3 coding sequence is TGTGCCAGTAGTATCGGGTTCGACACTGAAGCTTTCTTT. Encoded protein: CASSIGFDTEAFF.

This clone was picked up one time. The V gene is TRBV5-1, the J gene TRBJ1-1; weak D call: TRBD1 (5 bases). CDR1 is SGHRS, CDR2 YFSETQ, per germline. CDR3 length equals 12 residues. V lost 4 bases and J lost 3, with 7 bases in between. The CDR3 spells CASSQGYTEAFF. CDR3 bases: TGCGCCAGCAGCCAGGGTTACACTGAAGCTTTCTTT.

V usage is TRBV3-1 (or the pseudogene TRBV3-2) and J usage is TRBJ2-2; D ambiguous. CDR1 LGHDT and CDR2 YNNKEL come from the germline V gene (reference sequence). The CDR3 has 15 residues. V was shortened by 0 bases and J by 2 bases, with 7 bases between the two germline ends. In DNA form, the CDR3 reads TGTGCCAGCAGCCAAGAACGACTCAACACCGGGGAGCTGTTTTTT. It encodes CASSQERLNTGELFF.

This clone was seen just once. The rearrangement uses TRBV4-1 and TRBJ2-2; the D gene is possibly TRBD1 (5 bases). CDR3 length equals 14 residues. CDR1 MGHRA and CDR2 YSYEKL come from the germline V gene. Trimming removed 6 bases from V and 3 bases from J, with 11 bases in between. CDR3 in DNA: TGCGCCAGCAGTATCAGACAGTACACCGGGGAGCTGTTTTTT. Protein product: CASSIRQYTGELFF.

The V gene is TRBV27, the J gene TRBJ2-2; D is unclear. V gave up 2 bases and J gave up 1 base, with 8 bases separating them. This CDR3 is 15 amino acids long. In germline, CDR1 is MNHEY, CDR2 SMNVEV (reference sequence). CDR3 nucleotides: TGTGCCAGCAGTTTAGGGCCGATGAACACCGGGGAGCTGTTTTTT. Translation gives CASSLGPMNTGELFF.

This sequence joins TRBV7-2 and TRBJ2-4, with TRBD1 matching over 9 bases. Germline V gives CDR1 SGHTA, CDR2 FQGNSA. The CDR3 length is 13 residues. V dropped 4 bases and J dropped 7; count of bases not matched to a gene: 2. The CDR3 region is CASSYGTGNIQYF. The DNA of the CDR3 is TGTGCCAGCAGCTACGGGACAGGGAACATTCAGTACTTC.

The chain combines TRBV27 with TRBJ1-6; possibly TRBD1 for D (5 bases). The CDR3 contains 15 residues. The germline gives CDR1 MNHEY, CDR2 SMNVEV (reference sequence). Trimming took 4 bases from V and 7 from J, leaving 14 bases between them. The chain's CDR3 is CASSSGGTFNSPLHF. The CDR3, as DNA: TGTGCCAGCAGTTCCGGAGGGACCTTCAATTCACCCCTCCACTTT.

The chain carries TRBV15 and TRBJ2-5; the D gene is possibly TRBD2 (6 bases). V was shortened by 1 base and J by 2 bases, with 11 bases between the two germline ends. The CDR3 is 15 residues long. Germline V gives CDR1 LNHNV, CDR2 YYDKDF (reference sequence). The CDR3: CATSRVRELQETQYF. CDR3 coding DNA: TGTGCCACCAGCAGAGTACGGGAGCTTCAAGAGACCCAGTACTTC.